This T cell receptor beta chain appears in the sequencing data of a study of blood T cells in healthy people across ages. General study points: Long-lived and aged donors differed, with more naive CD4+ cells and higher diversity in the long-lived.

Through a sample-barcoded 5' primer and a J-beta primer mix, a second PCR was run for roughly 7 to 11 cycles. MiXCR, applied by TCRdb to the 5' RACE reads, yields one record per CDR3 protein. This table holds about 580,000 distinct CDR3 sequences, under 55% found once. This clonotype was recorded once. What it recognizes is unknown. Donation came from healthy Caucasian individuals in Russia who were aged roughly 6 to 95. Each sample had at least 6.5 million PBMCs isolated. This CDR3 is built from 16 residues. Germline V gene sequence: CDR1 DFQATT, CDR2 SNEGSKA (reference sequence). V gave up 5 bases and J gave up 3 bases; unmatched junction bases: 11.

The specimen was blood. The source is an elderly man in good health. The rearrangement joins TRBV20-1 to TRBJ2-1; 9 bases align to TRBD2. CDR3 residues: CSAASTSGLDYNEQFF. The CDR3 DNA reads TGCAGTGCTGCCTCGACTAGCGGCTTGGACTACAATGAGCAGTTCTTC.